A single sample is the source of the 29 T cell receptor beta chains below, sequenced in a study of control samples from healthy donors and cancer patients. Libraries were prepared by immunoSEQ multiplex PCR; TCRdb keeps only in-frame clonotypes and omits some of them. The table has about 15,000 clones, about 89% seen once. The sample taken for sequencing was PBMCs. Receptors were obtained from a woman between 70 and 85 years old with colorectal cancer.

The chain joins TRBV6-6 to TRBJ1-6, with no clear D. The V gene lost 8 bases and the J gene lost 8 bases, with 13 bases spanning the gap. CDR1 and CDR2 from the germline V gene are MNHNY and SVGAGI (reference sequence). The CDR3 spans 13 residues. CDR3 bases: TGTGCCAGCTTCTTAGGGAGTGATTCACCCCTCCACTTT. This sequence encodes CASFLGSDSPLHF.

CDR3 nucleotide sequence: TGTGCCAGCAGCTTGAGCGTGGGCGCAGGTTCACCCCTCCACTTT. Residues: CASSLSVGAGSPLHF. This chain joins TRBV5-4 and TRBJ1-6; no definite D call. Deletions cut 1 base from V and 9 bases from J, with 14 bases between. The CDR3 totals 15 residues. The germline CDR1 and CDR2 sequences are SGHNT and YYREEE (reference sequence). The full variable domain, in which reference TRBV5-4 and TRBJ1-6 provide the parts outside the CDR3, is ETGVTQSPTHLIKTRGQQVTLRCSSQSGHNTVSWYQQALGQGPQFIFQYYREEENGRGNFPPRFSGLQFPNYSSELNVNALELDDSALYLCASSLSVGAGSPLHFGNGTRLTVT.

This clone was found once. This rearrangement joins TRBV7-2 to TRBJ2-1; D is ambiguous. Trimming removed 3 bases at V and 7 bases at J, with 7 bases between. This CDR3 region has 12 residues. In germline, CDR1 is SGHTA, CDR2 FQGNSA. The CDR3 region is CASSFPANEQFF. The CDR3 DNA reads TGTGCCAGCAGCTTCCCGGCGAATGAGCAGTTCTTC.

This chain connects TRBV18 to TRBJ2-3, with 11 bases that match TRBD2. This CDR3 has 18 residues. CDR1 KGHSH and CDR2 LQKENI come from the germline V gene. The junction had 6 bases not matched to a gene; V was cut back by 1 base and J by 0 bases. The CDR3 DNA reads as TGTGCCAGCTCACCACAGCGGGGACTAGCGGCTAGCACAGATACGCAGTATTTT. It yields the protein CASSPQRGLAASTDTQYF.

This chain links TRBV9 with TRBJ1-2; tentative D call: TRBD1 (6 bases). CDR3 length: 14 residues. Trimming removed 0 bases at V and 8 bases at J, with 14 bases between. Germline-derived CDR1 and CDR2 are SGDLS and YYNGEE. In DNA form, the CDR3 reads TGTGCCAGCAGCGTAGGGGGGGCCCCGTGGGGCTACACCTTC. Protein: CASSVGGAPWGYTF.

This clone was found once. The gene calls are TRBV30 and TRBJ2-7; D gene ambiguous. V gave up 4 bases and J gave up 0 bases, with 7 bases separating them. Germline V gene lookup returns CDR1 GTSNPN and CDR2 SVGIG (reference sequence). The CDR3 has 12 residues. CDR3 nucleotide sequence: TGTGCCTGGATGCTTGGCTCCTACGAGCAGTACTTC. Protein sequence: CAWMLGSYEQYF.

The chain uses TRBV7-2 and TRBJ1-2, with unresolved D. The length of the CDR3 is 15 residues. Trimming took 3 bases from V and 0 from J, leaving 11 bases between them. The germline gives CDR1 SGHTA, CDR2 FQGNSA. The CDR3: CASSFRRRTNYGYTF. CDR3 nucleotide sequence: TGTGCCAGCAGCTTTAGGCGGAGAACTAACTATGGCTACACCTTC.

This rearrangement joins TRBV3-1 (or the pseudogene TRBV3-2) to TRBJ1-2; no definite D call. Germline V gives CDR1 LGHDT, CDR2 YNNKEL (reference sequence). Trimming left V 7 bases short and J 0 bases short, with 15 bases between. This CDR3 spans 15 amino acids. The CDR3 DNA is TGTGCCAGCAAACCCGGCAGGAGCTCTAACTATGGCTACACCTTC. This codes for CASKPGRSSNYGYTF.

The chain employs TRBV19 and TRBJ1-2, with 7 positions matching TRBD1. CDR1 is LNHDA, CDR2 SQIVND, per germline (reference sequence). V gave up 11 bases and J gave up 2 bases; unmatched junction bases: 11. The CDR3 has 14 amino acids. The CDR3, as DNA: TGTGCCGGAGGGCCGACAGGGTCCAACTATGGCTACACCTTC. This encodes CAGGPTGSNYGYTF.

The chain recombines TRBV27 with TRBJ2-5, with 9 bases identical to TRBD2. V lost 6 bases, J lost 5 bases, and 10 bases stayed unmatched. CDR1 is MNHEY and CDR2 is SMNVEV in the germline V gene (reference sequence). This CDR3 has 15 residues. CDR3: CASRPIGAGGETQYF. CDR3 DNA sequence: TGTGCCAGCAGGCCCATCGGGGCGGGGGGGGAGACCCAGTACTTC.

This clone has only one observation. V and J are TRBV5-1 and TRBJ2-1; 12 bases align to TRBD1. The CDR3 has 16 residues. Trimming removed 3 bases from V and 8 bases from J; junction bases left unmatched: 9. CDR1 is SGHRS, CDR2 YFSETQ, per germline. The CDR3 coding sequence is TGCGCCAGCAGCTCATCCGGGACAGGGGGCGCAGATGAGCAGTTCTTC. Its translation is CASSSSGTGGADEQFF. Full variable domain (remainder filled in from reference TRBV5-1 and TRBJ2-1): KAGVTQTPRYLIKTRGQQVTLSCSPISGHRSVSWYQQTPGQGLQFLFEYFSETQRNKGNFPGRFSGRQFSNSRSEMNVSTLELGDSALYLCASSSSGTGGADEQFFGPGTRLTVL.

The rearrangement uses TRBV29-1 and TRBJ1-4, with 7 bases that match TRBD1. CDR3 size: 13 residues. In germline, CDR1 is SQVTM, CDR2 ANQGSEA. The ends lost 7 bases at V and 8 bases at J; junction bases unmatched: 10. CDR3 protein: CSGSTGSGEKLFF. The DNA of the CDR3 is TGCAGCGGGTCGACAGGGAGTGGCGAAAAACTGTTTTTT.

This sequence joins TRBV6-2 or TRBV6-3 and TRBJ2-5; 8 bases fit TRBD1. V shed 2 bases and J 4 bases; nucleotides not matched to a gene: 3. This CDR3 has 14 residues. Germline V CDR1 and CDR2: MNHEY, SVGEGT. The CDR3 region is CASSYMTGVETQYF. In nucleotides, the CDR3 is TGTGCCAGCAGTTACATGACAGGGGTAGAGACCCAGTACTTC.

V gene TRBV19 combines with J gene TRBJ2-2, with TRBD1 matching 9 bases. The CDR3 is 17 residues long. Germline CDR1 and CDR2: LNHDA and SQIVND (reference sequence). Germline trimming cut 7 bases from V and 4 bases from J; bases unmatched to any gene: 13. For the CDR3, the DNA is TGTGCCAGTAACCTTATACGCTTGACAGGGGGCACCGGGGAGCTGTTTTTT. The encoded protein is CASNLIRLTGGTGELFF.

The chain has TRBV5-1 and TRBJ1-4, with D perhaps matching TRBD1 (6 bases). V lost 1 base to trimming and J lost 8 bases, with 12 bases between them. The V gene's germline CDR1 is SGHRS and CDR2 YFSETQ. The CDR3 contains 14 residues. CDR3 sequence (DNA): TGCGCCAGCAGCTTGCAAGGGGGATGGGAAAAACTGTTTTTT. This codes for CASSLQGGWEKLFF. Full variable domain (rest looked up from reference TRBV5-1 and TRBJ1-4): KAGVTQTPRYLIKTRGQQVTLSCSPISGHRSVSWYQQTPGQGLQFLFEYFSETQRNKGNFPGRFSGRQFSNSRSEMNVSTLELGDSALYLCASSLQGGWEKLFFGSGTQLSVL.

Comment on this clone: In the same sample, other DNA sequences code for this CDR3. This chain connects TRBV15 to TRBJ2-7, with TRBD1 identical over 7 bases. The CDR3 covers 17 residues. V lost 0 bases, J lost 9 bases, and 17 bases stayed unmatched. Germline CDR1 reads LNHNV; CDR2 reads YYDKDF (reference sequence). CDR3 sequence reads: CATSRDTIGTELRGQYF. In DNA form, the CDR3 reads TGTGCCACCAGCAGAGATACCATCGGGACAGAGCTACGTGGGCAGTACTTC.

The rearrangement joins TRBV18 to TRBJ2-7, with 9 bases fitting TRBD2. Germline V gene lookup returns CDR1 KGHSH and CDR2 LQKENI. V gave up 3 bases and J gave up 4 bases; unmatched junction bases: 4. The CDR3 is 14 residues long. The CDR3 spells CASSPGTSRYEQYF. CDR3 DNA: TGTGCCAGCTCACCGGGGACTAGCCGATACGAGCAGTACTTC. Full variable domain (missing parts from reference TRBV18 and TRBJ2-7): NAGVMQNPRHLVRRRGQEARLRCSPMKGHSHVYWYRQLPEEGLKFMVYLQKENIIDESGMPKERFSAEFPKEGPSILRIQQVVRGDSAAYFCASSPGTSRYEQYFGPGTRLTVT.

V is TRBV5-6 and J is TRBJ2-1, with D maybe TRBD2 (5 bases). Germline V gene lookup returns CDR1 SGHDT and CDR2 YYEEEE. V was clipped by 2 bases and J by 1 base, with 13 bases between them. This CDR3 spans 16 amino acids. The CDR3 region has the DNA TGTGCCAGCAGCTTACCCACTACTAGTTCCTACAATGAGCAGTTCTTC. Its protein is CASSLPTTSSYNEQFF.

This clone was found a few times. The rearrangement joins TRBV27 to TRBJ2-2, with 10 bases identical to TRBD2. Per germline, CDR1 MNHEY and CDR2 SMNVEV (reference sequence). V gave up 3 bases and J gave up 4 bases; unmatched junction bases: 5. The CDR3 runs to 16 residues. DNA for the CDR3: TGTGCCAGCAGTTTTAGGGCTAGCGGGAGCACCGGGGAGCTGTTTTTT. It translates to CASSFRASGSTGELFF.

The chain couples TRBV30 to TRBJ2-1; 14 bases align to TRBD2. The J segment lost 4 bases and the V segment lost 0 bases, leaving 11 bases of the junction unmatched. CDR3 size: 19 residues. Germline V gene sequence: CDR1 GTSNPN, CDR2 SVGIG (reference sequence). The CDR3 spells CAWSVRTSGRNVRYNEQFF. CDR3 coding DNA: TGTGCCTGGAGTGTCCGGACTAGCGGGAGGAATGTCAGGTACAATGAGCAGTTCTTC. The full variable domain, completed using reference TRBV30 and TRBJ2-1, is SQTIHQWPATLVQPVGSPLSLECTVEGTSNPNLYWYRQAAGRGLQLLFYSVGIGQISSEVPQNLSASRPQDRQFILSSKKLLLSDSGFYLCAWSVRTSGRNVRYNEQFFGPGTRLTVL.

V and J are TRBV12-5 and TRBJ2-7; no clear D. The V end lost 6 bases, the J end lost 5 bases, and 8 bases lay between the germline ends. The V gene's germline CDR1 is LGHNT and CDR2 FRNRAP. The length of the CDR3 is 11 residues. The CDR3 DNA reads TGTGCTAGTGGCCGATTCAACGAGCAGTACTTC. It translates to CASGRFNEQYF. The variable domain in full, with the rest retrieved from reference TRBV12-5 and TRBJ2-7, is DARVTQTPRHKVTEMGQEVTMRCQPILGHNTVFWYRQTMMQGLELLAYFRNRAPLDDSGMPKDRFSAEMPDATLATLKIQPSEPRDSAVYFCASGRFNEQYFGPGTRLTVT.

The V gene is TRBV3-1 (or the pseudogene TRBV3-2), the J gene TRBJ2-1; no clear D. There are 15 residues in the CDR3. The V gene's germline CDR1 is LGHDT and CDR2 YNNKEL (reference sequence). V dropped 4 bases and J dropped 5 bases, with 15 bases sitting between them. The CDR3, as DNA: TGTGCCAGCAGCCCAAGCTTGGGCCCCCACAATGAGCAGTTCTTC. This sequence encodes CASSPSLGPHNEQFF.

V is TRBV29-1 and J is TRBJ2-1, with 7 positions matching TRBD1. Unmatched junction bases numbered 10, after V lost 1 base and J lost 7 bases. Germline CDR1 SQVTM, CDR2 ANQGSEA. The CDR3 consists of 15 residues. The CDR3 here is CSVEAYRGPGNEQFF. In DNA, the CDR3 is TGCAGCGTTGAAGCCTACAGGGGACCTGGGAATGAGCAGTTCTTC.

V is TRBV11-2 and J is TRBJ2-3, with 8 bases lining up with TRBD1. V was clipped by 1 base and J by 8 bases; unmatched bases: 8. Germline V CDR1 and CDR2: SGHAT, FQNNGV. CDR3 length equals 15 residues. The CDR3 DNA follows: TGTGCCAGCAGCTTAGGCCGGACAGGGCATGGTACGCAGTATTTT. Its translation: CASSLGRTGHGTQYF.

V is TRBV7-9 and J is TRBJ1-5, with a weak D call TRBD1 (5 bases). The CDR3 runs 14 residues. Germline V CDR1 and CDR2: SEHNR, FQNEAQ (reference sequence). Trimming took 2 bases from V and 1 from J, leaving 6 bases between them. The CDR3: CASSLWDSNQPQHF. The DNA of the CDR3 is TGTGCCAGCAGCTTATGGGACAGCAATCAGCCCCAGCATTTT.

This chain connects TRBV7-9 to TRBJ2-7, with D uncertain. Trimming left V 5 bases short and J 1 base short, with 3 bases between. The germline V gene has CDR1 SEHNR and CDR2 FQNEAQ (reference sequence). The CDR3 has 11 residues. In DNA form, the CDR3 reads TGTGCCAGCAGCCGATCCTACGAGCAGTACTTC. This translates into CASSRSYEQYF.

This chain connects TRBV6-2 or TRBV6-3 to TRBJ2-1; TRBD2 aligns across 13 bases. The CDR3 is 14 residues long. V shed 6 bases and J 10 bases; nucleotides not matched to a gene: 6. Germline V gene sequence: CDR1 MNHEY, CDR2 SVGEGT. CDR3 loop: CASSQPGLAGEQFF. CDR3 coding DNA: TGTGCCAGCAGCCAACCGGGACTAGCGGGGGAGCAGTTCTTC.

The chain's CDR3 is CASSLGQHSADTQYF. The DNA for the CDR3 is TGTGCCAGCAGCTTGGGACAGCACAGTGCAGATACGCAGTATTTT. The chain couples TRBV5-4 to TRBJ2-3, with a tentative D call TRBD1 (5 bases). Trimming stripped 0 bases from V and 4 bases from J, with 12 bases between. The CDR3 is 15 amino acids. CDR1 SGHNT and CDR2 YYREEE come from the germline V gene (reference sequence).

This clone has only a few counts. The chain joins TRBV4-1 to TRBJ1-1, with D possibly TRBD1 on 5 matching bases. From germline, CDR1 is MGHRA and CDR2 YSYEKL. The CDR3 runs to 16 residues. Trimming removed 0 bases at V and 6 bases at J, with 17 bases between. The DNA for the CDR3 is TGCGCCAGCAGCCAAGATTGGGGCCAACGGGGCGCTGAAGCTTTCTTT. Residues: CASSQDWGQRGAEAFF.